A selection of T cell receptor beta chains follows, all from one sample in a study of blood T cell repertoires in COVID-19. Assay: immunoSEQ multiplex PCR; the TCRdb copy retains only in-frame clones and omits some. The table includes 330,000 or so clones, roughly 87% detected once. The sequencing sample was made of peripheral blood. Source of these receptors: a man aged 25-45 years with COVID-19, enrolled during active disease. Each CDR3 is given without its conserved first and last residue. Not every row has a clone size; where given, it reads once, few, many or a size class.

clone size: -
J gene: TRBJ2-5
V gene: TRBV3-1/TRBV3-2
CDR3 protein: ASSQYGASMETQY

clone size: -
J gene: TRBJ2-7
V gene: TRBV6-2/TRBV6-3
CDR3 protein: ASSYPNQYEQY

clone size: -
J gene: TRBJ1-2
V gene: TRBV4-3
CDR3 protein: ASSQDPTGGYGYT

clone size: -
J gene: TRBJ2-5
V gene: TRBV7-6
CDR3 protein: ASSMGLAGLETQY

clone size: -
J gene: TRBJ2-7
V gene: TRBV19
CDR3 protein: ASTWTGNTREQY

clone size: -
J gene: TRBJ2-5
V gene: TRBV6-5
CDR3 protein: ASSYSGPGVQETQY

clone size: -
J gene: TRBJ1-1
V gene: TRBV27
CDR3 protein: ASGTGFTEAF

clone size: -
J gene: TRBJ2-4
V gene: TRBV9
CDR3 protein: ASSSTSGAKNIQY

clone size: -
J gene: TRBJ2-7
V gene: TRBV30
CDR3 protein: AWSVLNEQY

clone size: few
J gene: TRBJ2-1
V gene: TRBV27
CDR3 protein: ASRSGTGYNEQF

clone size: -
J gene: TRBJ1-2
V gene: TRBV19
CDR3 protein: ASSIPLIPHGYT

clone size: -
J gene: TRBJ2-3
V gene: TRBV5-5
CDR3 protein: ASSLVSGDGTDTQY

clone size: -
J gene: TRBJ1-6
V gene: TRBV27
CDR3 protein: ASSPSWGEYNSPLH

clone size: -
J gene: TRBJ2-7
V gene: TRBV6-2/TRBV6-3
CDR3 protein: ASSYSFIQYSYEQY

clone size: -
J gene: TRBJ2-5
V gene: TRBV19
CDR3 protein: ASSQREGDQETQY

clone size: -
J gene: TRBJ1-1
V gene: TRBV5-4
CDR3 protein: ASSLQGNTEAF

clone size: -
J gene: TRBJ1-2
V gene: TRBV30
CDR3 protein: AWKPLYFRAAYGYT

clone size: -
J gene: TRBJ2-3
V gene: TRBV4-3
CDR3 protein: ASSPNTGKTDTQY

clone size: -
J gene: TRBJ2-5
V gene: TRBV2
CDR3 protein: ASRQTQETQY